This T cell receptor beta chain was sequenced in a study of blood T cell repertoires in COVID-19. Study context: Researchers got acute and convalescent COVID-19 samples from the United States, Italy and Spain. Sample material is recorded as cDNA or gDNA derived from T cells, B-cell-depleted T cells, or PBMCs.

Under the authors' procedure: Amplified reference gene primers provided the basis for estimating nucleated cell counts. Libraries were prepared by immunoSEQ multiplex PCR; TCRdb keeps only in-frame clonotypes and omits some of them. V and J calls plus clone size are reproduced from that table; the DNA served to infer D and trimming. The sample lists 350,000 to 450,000 clones; about 90% were seen once. The CDR3 totals 13 residues. The V gene is TRBV21-1, the J gene TRBJ2-5; the D call of TRBD2 is as the table states it, not checked on the DNA. TRBV21-1 is designated a pseudogene. This TCR was sampled from a woman aged 55-70 years with COVID-19, enrolled during active disease. Sequencing was done on a sample of peripheral blood. The CDR3 nucleotides are TGTGCCAGCAGGAGGAATCGGGAAGAGACCCAGTACTTC. This encodes CASRRNREETQYF.